This T cell receptor (beta chain) was sequenced during a study of blood T cell repertoires in COVID-19. Study summary: Sites across the United States, Italy and Spain contributed samples from acute and convalescent COVID-19. PBMCs, B-cell-depleted T cells, or T cells provided the cDNA or gDNA that made up the material.

V lost 6 bases and J lost 5, with 14 bases in between. The germline V gene encodes CDR1 MNHEY and CDR2 SVGAGI. The CDR3 consists of 14 residues. Source study methods: It was from reference gene primer amplification that nucleated cell counts were estimated. The method was immunoSEQ multiplex PCR; TCRdb's version includes in-frame clones alone and lacks a portion of them. The V and J calls and clone size come from that table; D and trimming were worked out from the DNA. In the table there are more than 110,000 clones, roughly four fifths of which are singletons. The chain recombines TRBV6-5 with TRBJ1-5; no firm D call. This TCR derives from a human donor in a cohort sampled during active COVID-19. Sequencing was carried out using peripheral blood. The CDR3 DNA reads as TGTGCCAGCAGACGCGGGGAGAACCATCAGCCCCAGCATTTT. This gives the protein CASRRGENHQPQHF.